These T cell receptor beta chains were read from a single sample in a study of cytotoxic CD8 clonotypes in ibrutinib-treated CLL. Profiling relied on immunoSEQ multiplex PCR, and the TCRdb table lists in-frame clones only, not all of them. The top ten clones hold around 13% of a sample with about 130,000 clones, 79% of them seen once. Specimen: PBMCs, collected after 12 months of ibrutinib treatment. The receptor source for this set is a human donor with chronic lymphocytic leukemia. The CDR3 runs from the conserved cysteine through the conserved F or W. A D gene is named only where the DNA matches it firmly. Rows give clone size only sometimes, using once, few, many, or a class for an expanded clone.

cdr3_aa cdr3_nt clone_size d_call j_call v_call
CASSPPGRERSGANVLTF TGTGCCAGCTCACCACCGGGACGGGAGAGATCTGGGGCCAACGTCCTGACTTTC once . TRBJ2-6 TRBV18
CASSLFGVPRDTEAFF TGCGCCAGCAGCTTGTTTGGTGTTCCCAGGGACACTGAAGCTTTCTTT . . TRBJ1-1 TRBV5-1
CASSYGPTGGSGYTF TGTGCCAGCAGTTACGGCCCGACAGGGGGCTCTGGCTACACCTTC . TRBD1 TRBJ1-2 TRBV6-5
CASSQVEGENQPQHF TGCGCCAGCAGCCAAGTTGAGGGCGAGAATCAGCCCCAGCATTTT . . TRBJ1-5 TRBV4-3
CASSQGTFSYNEQFF TGCGCCAGCAGCCAGGGGACTTTCTCCTACAATGAGCAGTTCTTC . . TRBJ2-1 TRBV4-1
CASSQDRVGGETQYF TGCGCCAGCAGCCAAGACAGGGTTGGGGGGGAGACCCAGTACTTC . . TRBJ2-5 TRBV4-3
CASSENKQGARPRFF TGTGCCAGCAGTGAGAACAAGCAGGGGGCGAGGCCCCGGTTCTTC . TRBD1 TRBJ2-1 TRBV25-1
CASRSTPGTGGSGELFF TGCGCCAGCAGATCGACACCCGGGACAGGGGGATCCGGGGAGCTGTTTTTT . TRBD1 TRBJ2-2 TRBV5-1
CASSRTGERDEQYF TGTGCCAGCAGCAGGACAGGGGAGAGAGACGAGCAGTACTTC . TRBD1 TRBJ2-7 TRBV7-6
CASSQGPRETQYF TGTGCCAGCAGCCAAGGACCCAGGGAGACCCAGTACTTC . . TRBJ2-5 TRBV14
CASSFGDRVGYGYTF TGTGCCAGCAGTTTTGGCGACAGGGTCGGCTATGGCTACACCTTC few TRBD1 TRBJ1-2 TRBV5-6
CAISRDNSNQPQHF TGTGCCATCAGTCGGGACAACAGCAATCAGCCCCAGCATTTT . . TRBJ1-5 TRBV10-3
CASNTGNYGYTF TGTGCCAGCAATACAGGGAACTATGGCTACACCTTC . . TRBJ1-2 TRBV2
CASSTGQPMNTEAFF TGCGCCAGCAGCACCGGACAGCCAATGAACACTGAAGCTTTCTTT . . TRBJ1-1 TRBV5-1
CASSKTTGANYGYTF TGTGCCAGCAGCAAGACGACAGGGGCTAACTATGGCTACACCTTC . TRBD1 TRBJ1-2 TRBV7-2
CASSVEFGTNTEAFF TGTGCCAGCAGCGTAGAATTTGGGACCAACACTGAAGCTTTCTTT few . TRBJ1-1 TRBV9
CASSLARDRTDNTEAFF TGTGCCAGCAGCTTAGCCAGAGATAGGACGGATAACACTGAAGCTTTCTTT . . TRBJ1-1 TRBV7-8
CASSLDRGYEQYF TGTGCCAGCAGCTTAGACAGGGGTTACGAGCAGTACTTC . TRBD1 TRBJ2-7 TRBV7-3
CASSTQDRVTYEQYF TGTGCCAGCAGCACCCAGGACAGGGTTACCTACGAGCAGTACTTC . TRBD1 TRBJ2-7 TRBV5-4
CASSQDAVGGAKNIQYF TGTGCCAGCAGCCAAGATGCGGTGGGGGGCGCCAAAAACATTCAGTACTTC . . TRBJ2-4 TRBV14
CASSQAYRGFYEQYF TGCGCCAGCAGCCAAGCCTACAGGGGGTTCTACGAGCAGTACTTC . TRBD1 TRBJ2-7 TRBV4-3
CSVGVGLSETQYF TGCAGCGTTGGAGTAGGGCTCTCAGAGACCCAGTACTTC . . TRBJ2-5 TRBV29-1
CASSYRQAGNTIYF TGTGCCAGCAGCTATCGACAGGCTGGAAACACCATATATTTT . . TRBJ1-3 TRBV5-6
CASSLLQGLAGSVEQYF TGTGCCAGCAGTTTGTTACAGGGACTAGCGGGATCTGTCGAGCAGTACTTC once TRBD2 TRBJ2-7 TRBV28
CASSLEGKNQETQYF TGCGCCAGCAGCTTGGAAGGCAAAAATCAAGAGACCCAGTACTTC . . TRBJ2-5 TRBV5-1
CASSQVGSGDSSYEQYF TGCGCCAGCAGCCAAGTGGGATCGGGAGACAGCTCCTACGAGCAGTACTTC . . TRBJ2-7 TRBV4-1
CATSRDRESSPLHF TGTGCCACCAGCAGAGATCGGGAATCTTCACCCCTCCACTTT once . TRBJ1-6 TRBV15
CASSSLTSRGTGELFF TGTGCCAGCAGCTCTTTGACTAGCCGGGGCACCGGGGAGCTGTTTTTT . TRBD2 TRBJ2-2 TRBV7-8
CASSLASGGRSTEAFF TGCGCCAGCAGCTTGGCCTCGGGGGGGCGCAGCACTGAAGCTTTCTTT . . TRBJ1-1 TRBV5-1
CASSVTRGLSEQFF TGTGCCAGTAGTGTCACCCGGGGACTTTCTGAGCAGTTCTTC . . TRBJ2-1 TRBV19
CASSFQGDQPQHF TGTGCCAGCAGCTTCCAGGGGGATCAGCCCCAGCATTTT . TRBD1 TRBJ1-5 TRBV11-2
CASSLAGLGSGTYEQYF TGTGCCAGCAGCTTAGCGGGGTTAGGTAGCGGCACCTACGAGCAGTACTTC . . TRBJ2-7 TRBV7-9
CASSQMRLAGDNEQFF TGCGCCAGCAGCCAAATGAGGCTAGCGGGAGACAATGAGCAGTTCTTC . TRBD2 TRBJ2-1 TRBV4-1
CASSPPGTSGNQPQHF TGTGCCAGCTCACCACCGGGGACGAGCGGCAATCAGCCCCAGCATTTT . . TRBJ1-5 TRBV18
CASSPTPGAGETQYF TGTGCCAGCAGTCCGACCCCGGGGGCGGGAGAGACCCAGTACTTC . . TRBJ2-5 TRBV28
CASSGRPKETQYF TGTGCCAGTAGTGGCCGACCCAAAGAGACCCAGTACTTC . . TRBJ2-5 TRBV19
CASSSRSNEQFF TGTGCCAGCAGCTCTAGATCAAATGAGCAGTTCTTC . . TRBJ2-1 TRBV5-6
CASSFQLNTEAFF TGTGCCAGCAGCTTCCAGTTGAACACTGAAGCTTTCTTT . . TRBJ1-1 TRBV11-3
CASSLVGSSGANVLTF TGTGCCAGCAGTTTAGTAGGAAGCTCTGGGGCCAACGTCCTGACTTTC . . TRBJ2-6 TRBV28
CASSLGTSGSTDEQFF TGCGCCAGCAGCTTGGGGACTAGCGGGAGTACAGATGAGCAGTTCTTC . TRBD2 TRBJ2-1 TRBV5-1
CASRTGQNTGELFF TGTGCCAGCAGGACTGGCCAGAACACCGGGGAGCTGTTTTTT . . TRBJ2-2 TRBV6-4
CASNGRGNEQFF TGTGCCAGCAACGGGAGAGGGAATGAGCAGTTCTTC once . TRBJ2-1 TRBV9